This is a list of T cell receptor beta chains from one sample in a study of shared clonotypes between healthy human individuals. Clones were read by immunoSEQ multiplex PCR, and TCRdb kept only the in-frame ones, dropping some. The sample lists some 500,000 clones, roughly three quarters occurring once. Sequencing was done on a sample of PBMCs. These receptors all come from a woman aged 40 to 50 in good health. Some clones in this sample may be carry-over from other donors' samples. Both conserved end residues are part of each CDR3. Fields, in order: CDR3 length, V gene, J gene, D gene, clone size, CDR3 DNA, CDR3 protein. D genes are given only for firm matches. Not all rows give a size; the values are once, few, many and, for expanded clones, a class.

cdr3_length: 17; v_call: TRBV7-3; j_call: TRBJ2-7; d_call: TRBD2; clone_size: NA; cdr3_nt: TGTGCCAGCAGCTTAACGGGGACTAGCGGCAGCTCCTACGAGCAGTACTTC; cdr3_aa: CASSLTGTSGSSYEQYF
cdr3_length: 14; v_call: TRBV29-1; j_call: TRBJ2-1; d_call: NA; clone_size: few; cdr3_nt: TGCAGCGTTGAGAGGCAGAGTACCTACAATGAGCAGTTCTTC; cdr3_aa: CSVERQSTYNEQFF
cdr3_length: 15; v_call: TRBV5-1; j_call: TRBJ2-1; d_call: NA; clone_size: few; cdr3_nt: TGCGCCAGCAGCTTGGGGTGGATGGAGAACAATGAGCAGTTCTTC; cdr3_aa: CASSLGWMENNEQFF
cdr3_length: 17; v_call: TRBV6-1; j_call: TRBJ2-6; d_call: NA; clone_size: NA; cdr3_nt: TGTGCCAGCAGTGAAATAAGTCGAGGCTCTGGGGCCAACGTCCTGACTTTC; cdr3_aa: CASSEISRGSGANVLTF
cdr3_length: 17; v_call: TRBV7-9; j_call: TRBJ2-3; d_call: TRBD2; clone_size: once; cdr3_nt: TGTGCCAGCAGCTTAGATCTAGCGGGAGTTTCAACAGATACGCAGTATTTT; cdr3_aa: CASSLDLAGVSTDTQYF
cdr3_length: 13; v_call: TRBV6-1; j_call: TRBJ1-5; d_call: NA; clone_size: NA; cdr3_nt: TGTGCCAGCTCGGACGGTAGCAATCAGCCCCAGCATTTT; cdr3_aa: CASSDGSNQPQHF
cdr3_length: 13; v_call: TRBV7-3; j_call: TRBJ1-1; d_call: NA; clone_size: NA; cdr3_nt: TGTGCCAGCAGCCCAGGGACGAACACTGAAGCTTTCTTT; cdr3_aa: CASSPGTNTEAFF
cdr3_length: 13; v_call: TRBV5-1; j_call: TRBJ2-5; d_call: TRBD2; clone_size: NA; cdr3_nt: TGCGCCAGCAGCCCGACTAGCGCGGAGACCCAGTACTTC; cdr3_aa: CASSPTSAETQYF
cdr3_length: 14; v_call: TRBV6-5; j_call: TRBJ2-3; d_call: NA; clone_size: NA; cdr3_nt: TGTGCCAGCAGTTACCAGGGGCTAGCGGATACGCAGTATTTT; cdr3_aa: CASSYQGLADTQYF
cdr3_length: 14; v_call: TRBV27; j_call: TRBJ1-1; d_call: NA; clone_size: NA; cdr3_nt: TGTGCCAGCAGTCCCCAGGGTCATCGGACTGAAGCTTTCTTT; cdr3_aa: CASSPQGHRTEAFF
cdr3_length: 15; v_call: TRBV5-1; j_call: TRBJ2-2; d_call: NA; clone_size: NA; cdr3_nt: TGCGCCAGCGGGGGGCTAGCGGCATACACCGGGGAGCTGTTTTTT; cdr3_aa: CASGGLAAYTGELFF
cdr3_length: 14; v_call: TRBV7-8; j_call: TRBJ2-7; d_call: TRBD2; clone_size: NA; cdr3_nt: TGTGCCAGCAGCTTTAGTAGCGGGGGGGGCGAGCAGTACTTC; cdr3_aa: CASSFSSGGGEQYF
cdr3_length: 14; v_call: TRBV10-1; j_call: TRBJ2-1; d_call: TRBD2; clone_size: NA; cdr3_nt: TGCGCCAGCAGTGACCAGCGGGAGGTGAATGAGCAGTTCTTC; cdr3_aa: CASSDQREVNEQFF
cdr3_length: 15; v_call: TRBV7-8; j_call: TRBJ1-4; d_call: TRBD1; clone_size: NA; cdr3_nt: TGTGCCAGCAGCCTCCGAACAGGGGGCGCATGGAAACTGTTTTTT; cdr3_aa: CASSLRTGGAWKLFF
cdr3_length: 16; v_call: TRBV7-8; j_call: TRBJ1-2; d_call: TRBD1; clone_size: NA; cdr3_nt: TGTGCCAGCCGCCCCCAGGGGGGGAATAATAACTATGGCTACACCTTC; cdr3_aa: CASRPQGGNNNYGYTF